These T cell receptor beta chains were read from a single sample in a study of cytomegalovirus exposure and HLA in healthy donors. Using immunoSEQ multiplex PCR, the repertoire was profiled, and TCRdb retains in-frame clones only, with some absent. The table records 150,000 or so clones, 75% to 90% of them present only once. The material sequenced was PBMCs. Every receptor here comes from a woman aged 45-59 years in good health and CMV-seropositive. Both conserved end residues are part of each CDR3. Each record gives: D gene, J gene, V gene, clone size, CDR3 length, CDR3 DNA, CDR3 protein. The D gene is left open where the match is weak. A row's size may be missing; if present it is once, few, many or a size class.

TRBD1 | TRBJ1-3 | TRBV19 | . | 15 | TGTGCCAGCAGGGACAGGATCACCTCTGGAAACACCATATATTTT | CASRDRITSGNTIYF
. | TRBJ2-7 | TRBV7-2 | . | 17 | TGTGCCAGCAGCTTCCGGCTTCAGGGTACCCCCACCTACGAGCAGTACTTC | CASSFRLQGTPTYEQYF
. | TRBJ1-3 | TRBV18 | . | 17 | TGTGCCAGCTCACCGGAGAGAGAGGGTATCTCTGGAAACACCATATATTTT | CASSPEREGISGNTIYF
. | TRBJ1-6 | TRBV19 | . | 12 | TGTGCCAGTAGTTGGGGAGTTCAACCCCTCCACTTT | CASSWGVQPLHF
TRBD2 | TRBJ2-6 | TRBV28 | . | 22 | TGTGCCAGCAGTGGAAGGACTAGCGGGAGTGGGGTTTATATCTCTGGGGCCAACGTCCTGACTTTC | CASSGRTSGSGVYISGANVLTF
. | TRBJ1-1 | TRBV19 | . | 9 | TGTGCCCAACGGACTGAAGCTTTCTTT | CAQRTEAFF
TRBD2 | TRBJ2-3 | TRBV19 | once | 15 | TGTGCCAGTAGTACAAGCGGGGGACCCACAGATACGCAGTATTTT | CASSTSGGPTDTQYF
. | TRBJ2-7 | TRBV4-3 | . | 14 | TGCGCCAGCAGTCTTGGCGGGGTAGGCTACGAGCAGTACTTC | CASSLGGVGYEQYF
TRBD2 | TRBJ2-5 | TRBV7-2 | . | 15 | TGTGCCAGCAGCTTTTCGACTAGCGGGGGGGAGACCCAGTACTTC | CASSFSTSGGETQYF
TRBD1 | TRBJ2-7 | TRBV11-2 | . | 15 | TGTGCCAGCAGCTTAGAGAGACAGGGCCACTACGAGCAGTACTTC | CASSLERQGHYEQYF
. | TRBJ2-2 | TRBV7-3 | . | 19 | TGTGCCAGCAGCGAATATCCCCTAGTAGGGAGAGTGAACACCGGGGAGCTGTTTTTT | CASSEYPLVGRVNTGELFF
TRBD2 | TRBJ2-1 | TRBV9 | . | 18 | TGTGCCAGCAGCGTAGGGACTAGCGGGAGCAGCTCCTACAATGAGCAGTTCTTC | CASSVGTSGSSSYNEQFF
TRBD2 | TRBJ2-3 | TRBV5-1 | once | 15 | TGCGCCAGCAACAGAGCGGGACTAGCGGGTGATACGCAGTATTTT | CASNRAGLAGDTQYF
. | TRBJ2-7 | TRBV10-3 | . | 12 | TGTGCCATATCTGACAGGCAGGACGAGCAGTACTTC | CAISDRQDEQYF
TRBD1 | TRBJ2-3 | TRBV5-6 | . | 12 | TGTGCCAGCAGCCCGACAGGGGATACGCAGTATTTT | CASSPTGDTQYF
. | TRBJ2-3 | TRBV28 | once | 13 | TGTGCCAGCAGTTTACCCCCACATGGTACGCAGTATTTT | CASSLPPHGTQYF
. | TRBJ1-1 | TRBV7-3 | . | 13 | TGTGCCAGCAGCTTCAACAAGAACACTGAAGCTTTCTTT | CASSFNKNTEAFF
. | TRBJ1-1 | TRBV2 | . | 13 | TGTGCCAGCAGTGAACGGGGGGATTCGATAACTTTCTTT | CASSERGDSITFF
TRBD2 | TRBJ2-2 | TRBV7-9 | . | 13 | TGTGCCGGTACTAGCGGGAACACCGGGGAGCTGTTTTTT | CAGTSGNTGELFF
TRBD2 | TRBJ2-5 | TRBV6-4 | . | 19 | TGTGCCAGCCCCCTGGGAGTAGAGCTAGCGGGAGTAATGGGAGAGACCCAGTACTTC | CASPLGVELAGVMGETQYF
. | TRBJ2-7 | TRBV5-1 | . | 13 | TGCGCCAGCAGCTTGGCCGGGAACTACGAGCAGTACTTC | CASSLAGNYEQYF
. | TRBJ1-1 | TRBV18 | . | 14 | TGTGCCAGCTCATCACCGACAGGGAACACTGAAGCTTTCTTT | CASSSPTGNTEAFF
. | TRBJ1-2 | TRBV5-1 | . | 16 | TGCGCCAGCAGCTTGGTTGGGACTCCTTCTAACTATGGCTACACCTTC | CASSLVGTPSNYGYTF
. | TRBJ2-1 | TRBV5-5 | few | 14 | TGTGCCACTCATGGGGGCAGCTCCTACAATGAGCAGTTCTTC | CATHGGSSYNEQFF
TRBD2 | TRBJ2-3 | TRBV5-4 | . | 15 | TGTGCCAGCAGCCACCTAGCGGCTAGCACAGATACGCAGTATTTT | CASSHLAASTDTQYF
TRBD2 | TRBJ2-5 | TRBV11-2 | . | 16 | TGTGCCAGCAGCTTAGCTCTAGCGGGGGCCCAAGAGACCCAGTACTTC | CASSLALAGAQETQYF
TRBD2 | TRBJ2-1 | TRBV7-8 | . | 15 | TGTGCCAGCACCATAACCAGCGGGGGAAACAATGAGCAGTTCTTC | CASTITSGGNNEQFF
TRBD2 | TRBJ2-1 | TRBV4-3 | . | 17 | TGCGCCAGCAGCCACGAATTGTCTAGCGGGTCCTACAATGAGCAGTTCTTC | CASSHELSSGSYNEQFF
. | TRBJ2-7 | TRBV29-1 | . | 13 | TGCAGCGTTGAAGAAGAACAGGGCTACGAGCAGTACTTC | CSVEEEQGYEQYF
. | TRBJ2-5 | TRBV11-2 | . | 15 | TGTGCCAGCAGCACGAGTCCGGGGGAGCAAGAGACCCAGTACTTC | CASSTSPGEQETQYF
. | TRBJ1-5 | TRBV7-2 | . | 15 | TGTGCCAGCAGCTTCAATGCGGATAGCAATCAGCCCCAGCACTTT | CASSFNADSNQPQHF
TRBD2 | TRBJ2-1 | TRBV11-2 | . | 14 | TGTGCCAGCACCCAAGCGGGGAGGTACAATGAGCAGTTCTTC | CASTQAGRYNEQFF
. | TRBJ1-6 | TRBV7-9 | . | 16 | TGTGCCAGCAGCTCAAACCAGGGTGCCTATAATTCACCCCTCCACTTT | CASSSNQGAYNSPLHF
. | TRBJ2-5 | TRBV11-2 | . | 15 | TGTGCCAGCAGTCTCGGACAGTTATTACAAGAGACCCAGTACTTC | CASSLGQLLQETQYF
TRBD1 | TRBJ1-6 | TRBV7-2 | . | 16 | TGTGCCAGCAGCTTGTGGACAGGGGCCTATAATTCACCCCTCCACTTT | CASSLWTGAYNSPLHF
. | TRBJ1-2 | TRBV30 | . | 14 | TGTGCCGCCCAACCCCAGGGAATTGGGGATGGCTACACCTTC | CAAQPQGIGDGYTF
. | TRBJ2-7 | TRBV15 | . | 15 | TGTGCCACCAGCTCATCCCGCGGCACCTTCTACGAGCAGTACTTC | CATSSSRGTFYEQYF
. | TRBJ2-7 | TRBV7-2 | few | 15 | TGTGCCAGCAGCTTAATAGGAGGGAAGGGAGTCGAGCAGTACTTC | CASSLIGGKGVEQYF
TRBD2 | TRBJ2-1 | TRBV4-2 | . | 14 | TGTGCCAGCAGCATAGCGGGAGGGCGAGTCGGGCAGTTCTTC | CASSIAGGRVGQFF
TRBD1 | TRBJ2-5 | TRBV6-5 | . | 15 | TGTGCCAGCAGTTCCCCTTCAGGGGGCGAGGAGACCCAGTACTTC | CASSSPSGGEETQYF
TRBD2 | TRBJ2-1 | TRBV11-3 | . | 16 | TGTGCCAGCAGCTTCGAACGGGGGGGCTCCTACAATGAGCAGTTCTTC | CASSFERGGSYNEQFF
TRBD2 | TRBJ2-3 | TRBV5-1 | few | 14 | TGCGCCAGCAGCCCCATCGGGGGGGGAGATACGCAGTATTTT | CASSPIGGGDTQYF
TRBD2 | TRBJ2-1 | TRBV9 | . | 15 | TGTGCCAGCATGAGTGGGGGAGGGCCGTACAATGAGCAGTTCTTC | CASMSGGGPYNEQFF
TRBD1 | TRBJ1-1 | TRBV29-1 | . | 13 | TGCAGCGTATACAGGGGGCTGAACACTGAAGCTTTCTTT | CSVYRGLNTEAFF
. | TRBJ1-6 | TRBV5-4 | . | 15 | TGTGCCAGCAGCTTGGATGTGGCAGTCGAATCACCCCTCCACTTT | CASSLDVAVESPLHF
TRBD1 | TRBJ2-7 | TRBV18 | . | 14 | TGTGCCAGCTCACAGGGACAGGGGGCGCGCGAGCAGTACTTC | CASSQGQGAREQYF
TRBD2 | TRBJ2-1 | TRBV5-1 | . | 16 | TGCGCCAGCAGCCTCCGGACTAGCGGGGCTCACAATGAGCAGTTCTTC | CASSLRTSGAHNEQFF
TRBD1 | TRBJ1-2 | TRBV14 | . | 14 | TGTGCCAGCAGCCAGCCGGGACAGGGGTATGGCTACACCTTC | CASSQPGQGYGYTF